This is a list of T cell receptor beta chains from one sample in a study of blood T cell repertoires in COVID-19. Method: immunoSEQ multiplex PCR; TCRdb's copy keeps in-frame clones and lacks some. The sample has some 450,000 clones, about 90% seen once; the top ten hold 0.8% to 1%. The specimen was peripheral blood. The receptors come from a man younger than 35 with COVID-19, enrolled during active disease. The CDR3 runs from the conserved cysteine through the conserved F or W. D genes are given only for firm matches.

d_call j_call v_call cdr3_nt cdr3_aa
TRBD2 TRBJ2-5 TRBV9 TGTGCCAGCAGCGGAGGACTAGCGGGAGATCAAGAGACCCAGTACTTC CASSGGLAGDQETQYF
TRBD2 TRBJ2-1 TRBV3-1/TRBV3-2 TGTGCCAGCAGCCAAGATTTAACTAGCGGGAGCTATGAGCAGTTCTTC CASSQDLTSGSYEQFF
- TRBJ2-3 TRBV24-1 TGTGCCACCAGTCGGACAGCCACAGATACGCAGTATTTT CATSRTATDTQYF
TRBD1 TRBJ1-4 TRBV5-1 TGCGCCAGCAGCTTCGGGACAGCTAATGAAAAACTGTTTTTT CASSFGTANEKLFF
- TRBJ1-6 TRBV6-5 TGTGCCAGCAGCAAACTAGAAGGGCATTCACCCCTCCACTTT CASSKLEGHSPLHF
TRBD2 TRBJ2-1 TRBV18 TGTGCCAGCTCACTGAAGACTAGCGACGGCGAGCAGTTCTTC CASSLKTSDGEQFF
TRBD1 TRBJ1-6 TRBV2 TGTGCCAGCAGTGTTTTAATCGGGACAGGGGCTTCACCCCTCCACTTT CASSVLIGTGASPLHF
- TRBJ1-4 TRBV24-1 TGTGCCACCAGTGATTTGGTAGGGGACTCAACTAATGAAAAACTGTTTTTT CATSDLVGDSTNEKLFF
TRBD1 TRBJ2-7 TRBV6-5 TGTGCCAGCAGTTCCCGTAGGACAGGCGCTCCCTACGAGCAGTACTTC CASSSRRTGAPYEQYF
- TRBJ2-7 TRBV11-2 TGTGCCAGCAGCCTATTACACGAGCAGTACTTC CASSLLHEQYF
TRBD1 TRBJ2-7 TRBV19 TGTGCCAGTAGTCTAGGGGGCAGGGCCTACTCCTACGAGCAGTACTTC CASSLGGRAYSYEQYF
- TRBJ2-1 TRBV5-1 TGCGCCAGCAGCTTCTCCGGGAGCCCCTACAATGAGCAGTTCTTC CASSFSGSPYNEQFF